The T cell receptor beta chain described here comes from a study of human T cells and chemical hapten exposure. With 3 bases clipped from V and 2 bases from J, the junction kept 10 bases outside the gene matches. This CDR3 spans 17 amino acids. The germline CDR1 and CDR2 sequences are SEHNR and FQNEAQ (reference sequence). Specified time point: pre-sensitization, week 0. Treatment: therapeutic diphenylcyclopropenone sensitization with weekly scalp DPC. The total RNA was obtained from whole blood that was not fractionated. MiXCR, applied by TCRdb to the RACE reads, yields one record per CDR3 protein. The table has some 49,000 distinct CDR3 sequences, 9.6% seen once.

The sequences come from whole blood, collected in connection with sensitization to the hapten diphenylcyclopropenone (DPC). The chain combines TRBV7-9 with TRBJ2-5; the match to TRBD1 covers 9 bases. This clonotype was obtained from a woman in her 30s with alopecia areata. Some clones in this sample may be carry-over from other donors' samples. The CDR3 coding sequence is TGTGCCAGCAGCTTGGCTAGGACAGGGGAGGTTCAAGAGACCCAGTACTTC. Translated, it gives CASSLARTGEVQETQYF.